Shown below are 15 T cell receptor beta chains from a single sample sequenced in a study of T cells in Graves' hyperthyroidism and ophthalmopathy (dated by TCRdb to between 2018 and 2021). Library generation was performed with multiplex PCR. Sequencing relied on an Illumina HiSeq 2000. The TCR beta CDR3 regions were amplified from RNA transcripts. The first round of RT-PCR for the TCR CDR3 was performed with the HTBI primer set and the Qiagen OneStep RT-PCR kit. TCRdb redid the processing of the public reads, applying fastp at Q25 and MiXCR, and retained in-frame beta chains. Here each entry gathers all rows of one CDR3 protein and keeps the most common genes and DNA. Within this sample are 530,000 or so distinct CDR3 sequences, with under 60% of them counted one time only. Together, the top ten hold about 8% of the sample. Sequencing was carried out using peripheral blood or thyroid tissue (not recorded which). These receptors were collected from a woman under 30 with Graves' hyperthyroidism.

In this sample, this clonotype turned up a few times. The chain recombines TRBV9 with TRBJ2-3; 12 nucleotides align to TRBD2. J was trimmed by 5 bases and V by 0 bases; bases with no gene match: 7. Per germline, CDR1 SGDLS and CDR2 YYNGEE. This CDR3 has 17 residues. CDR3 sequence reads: CASSVELAGGGIDTQYF. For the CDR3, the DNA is TGTGCCAGCAGCGTAGAACTAGCGGGAGGTGGCATAGATACGCAGTATTTT.

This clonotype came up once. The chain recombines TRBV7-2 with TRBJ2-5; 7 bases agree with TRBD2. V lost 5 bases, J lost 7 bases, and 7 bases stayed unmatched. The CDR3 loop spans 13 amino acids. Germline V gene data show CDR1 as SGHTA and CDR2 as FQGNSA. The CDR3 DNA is TGTGCCAGCAGCCCGACTAGCCCGGGGACCCAGTACTTC. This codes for CASSPTSPGTQYF.

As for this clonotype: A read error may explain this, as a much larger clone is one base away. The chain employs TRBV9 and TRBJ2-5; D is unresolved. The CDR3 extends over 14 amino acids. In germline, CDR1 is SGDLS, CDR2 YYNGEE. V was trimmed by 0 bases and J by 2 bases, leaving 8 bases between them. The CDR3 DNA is TGTGCCAGCAGCGTAGGCTACTTTCAAGAGACCCAGTACTTC. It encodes CASSVGYFQETQYF.

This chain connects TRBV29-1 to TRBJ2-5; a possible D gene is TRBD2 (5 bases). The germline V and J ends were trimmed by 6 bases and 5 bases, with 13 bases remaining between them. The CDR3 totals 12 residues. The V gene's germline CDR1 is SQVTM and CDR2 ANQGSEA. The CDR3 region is CSVDRDGETQYF. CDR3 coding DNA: TGCAGCGTCGACCGGGATGGGGAGACCCAGTACTTC.

For the CDR3, the DNA is TGCAGTTTGCTTGGACAGGGGGCACGGGAGACCCAGTACTTC. This sequence encodes CSLLGQGARETQYF. The gene calls are TRBV20-1 and TRBJ2-7; TRBD1 aligns across 11 bases. The J call may be mistaken, given a closer DNA end match to TRBJ2-5. The CDR3 length is 14 residues. CDR1 is DFQATT and CDR2 is SNEGSKA in the germline V gene (reference sequence).

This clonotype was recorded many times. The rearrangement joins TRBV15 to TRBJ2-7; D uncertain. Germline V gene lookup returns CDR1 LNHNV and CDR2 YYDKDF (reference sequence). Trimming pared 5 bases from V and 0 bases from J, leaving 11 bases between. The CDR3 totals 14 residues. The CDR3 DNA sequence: TGTGCCACCAGCGGTACGTGGAGCTCCTACGAGCAGTACTTC. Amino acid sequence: CATSGTWSSYEQYF.

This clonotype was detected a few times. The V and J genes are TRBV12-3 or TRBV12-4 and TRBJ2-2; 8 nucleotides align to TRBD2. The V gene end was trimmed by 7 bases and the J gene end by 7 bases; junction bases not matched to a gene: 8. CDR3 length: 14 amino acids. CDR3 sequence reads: CASTETSVGGELFF. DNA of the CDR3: TGTGCCAGCACCGAGACTAGCGTGGGCGGGGAGCTGTTTTTT.

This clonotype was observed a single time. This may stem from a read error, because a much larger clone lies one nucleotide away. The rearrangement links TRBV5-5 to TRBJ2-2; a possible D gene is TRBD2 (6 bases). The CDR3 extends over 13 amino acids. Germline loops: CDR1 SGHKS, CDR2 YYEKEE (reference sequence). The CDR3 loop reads CACSRREAGELFF. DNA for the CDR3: TGTGCCTGCAGTCGTAGGGAGGCCGGGGAGCTGTTTTTT. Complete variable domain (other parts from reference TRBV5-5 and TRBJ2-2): DAGVTQSPTHLIKTRGQQVTLRCSPISGHKSVSWYQQVLGQGPQFIFQYYEKEERGRGNFPDRFSARQFPNYSSELNVNALLLGDSALYLCACSRREAGELFFGEGSRLTVL.

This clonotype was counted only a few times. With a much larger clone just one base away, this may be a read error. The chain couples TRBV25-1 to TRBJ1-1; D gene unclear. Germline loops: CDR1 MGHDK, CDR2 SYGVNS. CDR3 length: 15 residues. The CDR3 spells CANSERVQENTEAFF. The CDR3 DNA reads TGTGCCAACAGTGAAAGGGTCCAAGAGAACACTGAAGCTTTCTTT.

The CDR3 nucleotides are TGTGCCAGCAGCTTGAAGGGGGCAGCCTACGAGCAGTACTTC. It is translated as CASSLKGAAYEQYF. This sequence joins TRBV11-2 and TRBJ2-7; TRBD1 matches at 7 bases. V shed 3 bases, J shed 2 bases, and the junction held 4 bases outside the gene matches. CDR3 length: 14 amino acids. From germline, CDR1 is SGHAT and CDR2 FQNNGV.

CDR3 DNA sequence: TGTGCCAGCACCCTGGACAGGGGTAGCTCCTACGAGCAGTACTTC. This gives the protein CASTLDRGSSYEQYF. The rearrangement uses TRBV2 and TRBJ2-7, with 9 nucleotides matching TRBD1. Unmatched junction bases numbered 7, after V lost 7 bases and J lost 0 bases. Germline V gene lookup returns CDR1 SNHLY and CDR2 FYNNEI. This CDR3 has 15 residues.

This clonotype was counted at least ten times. CDR3 DNA sequence: TGTGCCAGCAGTGAAGGGTCAGGGGTTACCTACGAGCAGTACTTC. Translation: CASSEGSGVTYEQYF. J is TRBJ2-7 and V is TRBV2; D possibly corresponds to TRBD1 (6 bases). Per germline, CDR1 SNHLY and CDR2 FYNNEI. CDR3 length equals 15 residues. Trimming removed 1 base from V and 2 bases from J, with 12 bases in between.

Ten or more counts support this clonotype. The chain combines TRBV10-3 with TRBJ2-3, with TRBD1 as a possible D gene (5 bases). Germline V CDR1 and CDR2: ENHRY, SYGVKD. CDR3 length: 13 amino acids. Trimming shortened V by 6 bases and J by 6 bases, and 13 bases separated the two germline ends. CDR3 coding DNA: TGTGCCATCAGCTACGTACAGGCCGATACGCAGTATTTT. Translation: CAISYVQADTQYF.

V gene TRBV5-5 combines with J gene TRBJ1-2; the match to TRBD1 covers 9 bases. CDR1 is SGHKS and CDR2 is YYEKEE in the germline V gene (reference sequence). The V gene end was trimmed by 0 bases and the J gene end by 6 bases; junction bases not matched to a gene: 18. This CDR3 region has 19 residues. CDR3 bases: TGTGCCAGCAGCTTGGAGGGACAGGGTCCCACCGGGGGGACTCATGGCTACACCTTC. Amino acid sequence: CASSLEGQGPTGGTHGYTF.

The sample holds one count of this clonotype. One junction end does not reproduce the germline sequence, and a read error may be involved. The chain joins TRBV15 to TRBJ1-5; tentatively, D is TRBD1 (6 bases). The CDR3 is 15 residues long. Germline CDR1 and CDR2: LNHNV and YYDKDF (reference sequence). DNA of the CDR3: TGTGTCACCAGCAGTGCTAGGGACAACAATCAGCCCCAGCATTTT. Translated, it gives CVTSSARDNNQPQHF.